A single sample gave rise to the 30 T cell receptor beta chains below, sequenced in a study of T cell repertoires in cytomegalovirus infection. From the reads, TCRdb called clonotypes with MiXCR, one entry per CDR3 protein. The data contain about 480,000 distinct CDR3 sequences, 33% of them seen just once; the ten biggest clones take up about 17%. For these TCRs, the target antigens are not known. The source was cultured PBMCs, collected from culture after CMV antigen stimulation. The receptors originated from a human donor in good health (CMV status not recorded). Some clones in this sample may be carry-over from other donors' samples.

Only a few counts were recorded for this clonotype. The chain recombines TRBV15 with TRBJ2-2; tentative D call: TRBD2 (6 bases). V was shortened by 3 bases and J by 3 bases, with 17 bases between the two germline ends. This CDR3 is built from 17 residues. Germline V CDR1 and CDR2: LNHNV, YYDKDF (reference sequence). CDR3 in amino acids: CATSSLLAFIDTGELFF. CDR3 in DNA: TGTGCCACCAGCAGCCTTCTAGCGTTCATCGACACCGGGGAGCTGTTTTTT. Combining the CDR3 with reference TRBV15 and TRBJ2-2 gives the whole variable domain DAMVIQNPRYQVTQFGKPVTLSCSQTLNHNVMYWYQQKSSQAPKLLFHYYDKDFNNEADTPDNFQSRRPNTSFCFLDIRSPGLGDTAMYLCATSSLLAFIDTGELFFGEGSRLTVL.

The chain is built from TRBV27 and TRBJ1-1, with TRBD1 as a possible D gene (6 bases). The CDR3 sequence is 13 residues long. Germline V CDR1 and CDR2: MNHEY, SMNVEV (reference sequence). Trimming cost V 6 bases and J 4 bases, with 12 bases left between them. The CDR3 protein is CASRKTGSTEAFF. Written as DNA, the CDR3 is TGTGCCAGCAGAAAAACAGGGAGCACTGAAGCTTTCTTT.

This rearrangement joins TRBV19 to TRBJ2-1; 13 positions agree with TRBD2. The germline V gene encodes CDR1 LNHDA and CDR2 SQIVND (reference sequence). The CDR3 contains 16 residues. V shed 3 bases and J 5 bases; nucleotides not matched to a gene: 4. CDR3 coding DNA: TGTGCCAGTAGTATCCGACTAGCGGGAGGTGACAATGAGCAGTTCTTC. This codes for CASSIRLAGGDNEQFF.

This clonotype was seen more than once but under ten times. The chain has TRBV28 and TRBJ2-1; TRBD2 aligns across 9 bases. The CDR3 is made up of 19 amino acids. Germline lookup yields CDR1 MDHEN and CDR2 SYDVKM. V was pared by 5 bases and J by 7 bases, with 21 bases of the junction left unmatched. For the CDR3, the DNA is TGTGCCAGCAGTCGACTAGCGGACACCCCGGGAGGAAGGTGGAATGAGCAGTTCTTC. Translated, it gives CASSRLADTPGGRWNEQFF.

This clonotype was found a few times. The chain has TRBV6-2 or TRBV6-3 and TRBJ2-4, with 11 bases lining up with TRBD2. Germline-derived CDR1 and CDR2 are MNHEY and SVGEGT. V gave up 2 bases and J gave up 3 bases; unmatched junction bases: 3. The CDR3 loop spans 16 amino acids. The CDR3 sequence is CASSYQLAGDKNIQYF. CDR3 nucleotides: TGTGCCAGCAGTTACCAACTAGCGGGAGACAAAAACATTCAGTACTTC.

CDR3 amino acids: CASAGEFEQFF. The CDR3 coding sequence is TGTGCCAGCGCGGGGGAATTTGAGCAGTTCTTC. This chain connects TRBV12-3 or TRBV12-4 to TRBJ2-1; 7 nucleotides agree with TRBD2. The CDR3 is 11 amino acids. The J segment lost 9 bases and the V segment lost 8 bases, leaving 4 bases of the junction unmatched.

This clonotype was counted a few times. V usage is TRBV7-3 and J usage is TRBJ2-1, with D perhaps TRBD1 or TRBD2 (5 bases each). V dropped 4 bases and J dropped 7 bases, with 11 bases sitting between them. This CDR3 is 13 amino acids long. Germline loops: CDR1 SGHTA, CDR2 FQGTGA. The CDR3 reads CASSSGRGNEQFF. In nucleotides, the CDR3 is TGTGCCAGCAGCTCGGGACGAGGAAATGAGCAGTTCTTC.

There are a few counts of this clonotype. CDR3 coding DNA: TGCGCCAGCAGCCAAGATAGGGCCTACCGGACCTTTAATGAAAAACTGTTTTTT. It yields the protein CASSQDRAYRTFNEKLFF. The chain is built from TRBV4-1 and TRBJ1-4; D unclear. This CDR3 comprises 18 residues. Germline values: CDR1 MGHRA, CDR2 YSYEKL. Trimming removed 0 bases at V and 4 bases at J, with 18 bases between.

The rearrangement links TRBV12-3 or TRBV12-4 to TRBJ1-5; D ambiguous. The CDR3 spans 15 residues. Trimming left V 7 bases short and J 0 bases short, with 13 bases between. Here the CDR3 reads CASTPGPFSNQPQHF. The CDR3 bases are TGTGCCAGCACCCCCGGACCGTTTAGCAATCAGCCCCAGCATTTT.

The rearrangement links TRBV6-5 to TRBJ2-7, with D uncertain. The CDR3 contains 15 residues. Germline-derived CDR1 and CDR2 are MNHEY and SVGAGI. V was cut by 2 bases and J by 7 bases, with 18 bases left in between. CDR3 bases: TGTGCCAGCAGTTACGGGGTGAACAGCGACCTAGAGCAGTACTTC. Translating it yields CASSYGVNSDLEQYF.

This clonotype has a handful of counts. The J gene is TRBJ2-7, the V gene TRBV6-6; D not certain. With 0 bases removed from V and 3 bases from J, the gap between germline ends came to 9 bases. The germline CDR1 and CDR2 sequences are MNHNY and SVGAGI (reference sequence). This CDR3 has 14 amino acids. The CDR3 DNA is TGTGCCAGCAGTTACTCAGGGTCTCGCTACGAGCAGTACTTC. This sequence encodes CASSYSGSRYEQYF.

This clonotype was seen a few times. The chain combines TRBV4-1 with TRBJ1-1, with a weak D call TRBD1 (5 bases). Trimming took off 5 bases at V and 0 bases at J, with 10 bases between the two ends. The CDR3 has 14 residues. Germline CDR1 MGHRA, CDR2 YSYEKL. CDR3 DNA: TGCGCCAGCAGCATTGCAGGGATGAACACTGAAGCTTTCTTT. Amino acid sequence: CASSIAGMNTEAFF.

This clonotype was observed a handful of times. At one of its ends the junction is not consistent with the germline gene, which may arise from a read error. This chain joins TRBV6-2 or TRBV6-3 and TRBJ2-7; TRBD2 matches 8 bases. The CDR3 is 14 residues long. CDR1 is MNHEY, CDR2 SVGEGT, per germline. The CDR3 DNA reads TGTGCCAGCAGTTACCCAGGACTAGCTCCTCAGCAGCACTTC. Residues: CASSYPGLAPQQHF.

This clonotype was counted between two and nine times. The rearrangement joins TRBV29-1 to TRBJ1-1; D ambiguous. Germline V CDR1 and CDR2: SQVTM, ANQGSEA. The ends were cut back, 4 bases at V and 2 bases at J, with 14 bases in the middle. This CDR3 contains 14 residues. This CDR3 is CSVVGRTLNTEAFF. The CDR3, as DNA: TGCAGCGTTGTGGGGAGAACCCTTAACACTGAAGCTTTCTTT.

This clonotype was seen only once. The chain has TRBV24-1 and TRBJ2-1, with a tentative D call TRBD1 (6 bases). The CDR3 is made up of 15 amino acids. The germline V gene encodes CDR1 KGHDR and CDR2 SFDVKD. Trimming took 4 bases from V and 0 from J, leaving 9 bases between them. In nucleotides, the CDR3 is TGTGCCACCAGTGAGGGGGCCAGCTCCTACAATGAGCAGTTCTTC. This gives the protein CATSEGASSYNEQFF.

The chain carries TRBV20-1 and TRBJ1-1, with 8 bases that match TRBD1. V gave up 2 bases and J gave up 1 base; unmatched junction bases: 3. The CDR3 has 14 amino acids. Per germline, CDR1 DFQATT and CDR2 SNEGSKA (reference sequence). The CDR3: CSARRTGTNTEAFF. For the CDR3, the DNA is TGCAGTGCTAGAAGGACAGGGACGAACACTGAAGCTTTCTTT.

The chain joins TRBV10-3 to TRBJ1-1, with D hard to call. V was shortened by 9 bases and J by 5 bases, with 13 bases between the two germline ends. The CDR3 totals 12 residues. The germline V gene has CDR1 ENHRY and CDR2 SYGVKD. In DNA, the CDR3 is TGTGCCATTGGAGACTTTCCTACTGAAGCTTTCTTT. Translation: CAIGDFPTEAFF.

This clonotype appeared once. The chain links TRBV7-2 to TRBJ2-1; D ambiguous. V gave up 5 bases and J gave up 7 bases, with 6 bases separating them. CDR1 and CDR2 (germline): SGHTA, FQGNSA. There are 11 residues in the CDR3. CDR3 sequence (DNA): TGTGCCAGCAGCGCTCGGAATGAGCAGTTCTTC. This codes for CASSARNEQFF.

This clonotype turned up a few times. The V call is TRBV6-6, the J call TRBJ1-4; D unresolved. This CDR3 comprises 14 residues. V was shortened by 2 bases and J by 4 bases, with 8 bases between the two germline ends. The germline gives CDR1 MNHNY, CDR2 SVGAGI (reference sequence). As DNA, the CDR3 is TGTGCCAGCAGTTACGGAGGGTTTAATGAAAAACTGTTTTTT. This codes for CASSYGGFNEKLFF.

The chain is built from TRBV5-1 and TRBJ2-1, with unresolved D. This CDR3 region has 13 residues. The V gene lost 4 bases and the J gene lost 8 bases, with 13 bases spanning the gap. Germline CDR1 SGHRS, CDR2 YFSETQ. The CDR3 DNA is TGCGCCAGCAGCCAGACGGGTTGGGATGAGCAGTTCTTC. Its protein product is CASSQTGWDEQFF.

This clonotype was seen ten or more times. The chain is built from TRBV7-9 and TRBJ2-5, with D perhaps being TRBD1 or TRBD2 (5 bases each). CDR1 and CDR2 from the germline V gene are SEHNR and FQNEAQ (reference sequence). The CDR3 is 16 residues long. V was pared by 5 bases and J by 7 bases, with 23 bases between. CDR3 DNA sequence: TGTGCCAGCAGCCTAATTGGCGGTCGGGACGGTGGGACCCAGTACTTC. Residues: CASSLIGGRDGGTQYF. The complete variable domain, with remaining parts taken from reference TRBV7-9 and TRBJ2-5, reads DTGVSQNPRHKITKRGQNVTFRCDPISEHNRLYWYRQTLGQGPEFLTYFQNEAQLEKSRLLSDRFSAERPKGSFSTLEIQRTEQGDSAMYLCASSLIGGRDGGTQYFGPGTRLLVL.

This clonotype showed up many times. This rearrangement joins TRBV4-3 to TRBJ1-4; the match to TRBD1 covers 8 bases. V lost 0 bases, J lost 5 bases, and 5 bases stayed unmatched. CDR1 and CDR2 (germline): LGHNA, YSLEER. CDR3 length: 16 residues. The DNA for the CDR3 is TGCGCCAGCAGCCAAGATCGAGGGACAGGAAATGAAAAACTGTTTTTT. This encodes CASSQDRGTGNEKLFF.

This clonotype was detected a few times. The chain uses TRBV28 and TRBJ1-2; 7 bases line up with TRBD1. With V trimmed by 5 bases and J by 6 bases, 6 bases remained unmatched. Per germline, CDR1 MDHEN and CDR2 SYDVKM. This CDR3 has 13 residues. The CDR3 region has the DNA TGTGCCAGCAGTCCGACAGGGAGGGATGGCTACACCTTC. Residues: CASSPTGRDGYTF.

The V gene is TRBV15, the J gene TRBJ1-2; D gene uncertain. This CDR3 region has 14 residues. The V end was cut by 1 base, the J end by 4 bases, with 10 bases between. Germline values: CDR1 LNHNV, CDR2 YYDKDF (reference sequence). The CDR3 nucleotides are TGTGCCACCAGCAGAGTCCGGGAGGCCTATGGCTACACCTTC. Its translation is CATSRVREAYGYTF.

This clonotype was counted between two and nine times. This sequence joins TRBV6-6 and TRBJ1-1; D uncertain. CDR1 and CDR2 (germline): MNHNY, SVGAGI (reference sequence). CDR3 length equals 14 residues. The V end was cut by 3 bases, the J end by 6 bases, with 14 bases between. In nucleotides, the CDR3 is TGTGCCAGCAGTTATCGATCAGGAAGGGCTGAAGCTTTCTTT. The encoded protein is CASSYRSGRAEAFF.

The rearrangement joins TRBV29-1 to TRBJ2-3; perhaps TRBD1 as D (6 bases). V lost 6 bases to trimming and J lost 6 bases, with 25 bases between them. CDR1 and CDR2 (germline): SQVTM, ANQGSEA. The CDR3 runs to 16 residues. The CDR3 loop is CSVYPYLGHAADTQYF. Written as DNA, the CDR3 is TGCAGCGTCTACCCTTACTTGGGACACGCGGCGGATACGCAGTATTTT.

The DNA for the CDR3 is TGTGCCAGTAGTATCCGGACTAGCGGGGCCGGGGAGCTGTTTTTT. It translates to CASSIRTSGAGELFF. The rearrangement uses TRBV19 and TRBJ2-2; TRBD2 matches 12 bases. In germline, CDR1 is LNHDA, CDR2 SQIVND (reference sequence). The length of the CDR3 is 15 residues. V shed 3 bases and J 6 bases; nucleotides not matched to a gene: 2.

The V gene is TRBV24-1, the J gene TRBJ2-2; 11 bases are shared with TRBD2. The V gene end was trimmed by 9 bases and the J gene end by 5 bases; junction bases not matched to a gene: 7. Germline V CDR1 and CDR2: KGHDR, SFDVKD. The CDR3 sequence is 15 residues long. CDR3 in amino acids: CATAVAGGPTGELFF. The CDR3 DNA follows: TGTGCCACCGCGGTAGCGGGAGGGCCGACCGGGGAGCTGTTTTTT.

The chain is built from TRBV7-3 and TRBJ2-3; D is unresolved. This CDR3 is 15 amino acids long. CDR1 SGHTA and CDR2 FQGTGA come from the germline V gene. V was trimmed by 6 bases and J by 2 bases, leaving 15 bases between them. The CDR3 DNA follows: TGTGCCAGCAGGCCCCCGGCGACGTTCACAGATACGCAGTATTTT. Its translation: CASRPPATFTDTQYF.

This clonotype was picked up a small number of times. The CDR3 nucleotides read TGTGCCAGTAGTAATAACCGGAGGGACAATCAGCCCCAGCATTTT. This gives the protein CASSNNRRDNQPQHF. The V gene is TRBV19, the J gene TRBJ1-5; no reliable D call. Germline V lookup: CDR1 LNHDA, CDR2 SQIVND (reference sequence). This CDR3 has 15 residues. Trimming stripped 4 bases from V and 3 bases from J, with 13 bases between.